The source of this T cell receptor beta chain is a study of T cells in tuberculosis (dated by TCRdb to 2016 to 2019). General notes on the study: In the study, CD1B tetramers and high-throughput TCR immunosequencing were combined to characterize T cells specific for the mycobacterial lipid antigen glucose monomycolate (GMM). With ten people per group, a South African clinical cohort compared IGRA-negative adolescents, IGRA-positive adolescents with latent tuberculosis, and adults with active tuberculosis.

TCR libraries were generated with the immunoSEQ multiplex PCR assay, using TCR-beta and/or TCR-alpha/delta assays for each sample. The amplified TCR libraries were sequenced using the Illumina high-throughput platform. As for how the authors treated the data: Clustering and dimensionality reduction relied on pairwise TCRdist distances among GMM-specific receptors from T cells that were either sorted ex vivo or expanded in vitro. Each clinical repertoire was assigned a mean NN-distance score, defined as the average TCRdist to the nearest 10% of tetramer-positive reference sequences. To compute GEM TCR motif frequency, the fraction of unique TCRs matching known GEM sequences by V/J usage and CDR3 length was calculated. Linear discriminant analysis with leave-one-out cross-validation, implemented in scikit-learn, was used to classify active tuberculosis. This is the immuneACCESS table as TCRdb keeps it, with only in-frame sequences that have V and J called. A part of the clones is gone; compared with another copy, unresolved V genes explain less than half, and the rest is unexplained. V, J and clone size were drawn from that table, and D and trimming were deduced from the DNA. In all, the sample holds roughly 41,000 clones, and 90% to 95% of those were seen once. Roughly 12% of the sample lies in the top ten.

In regard to this clone: Its antigen remains unidentified. One base away there is no much larger clone; base qualities are not given.

The investigation overall reported the following: Smaller NN-distances were partly driven by shorter CDR3-alpha lengths in active tuberculosis patients, and statistical significance was not reached for the TCR-beta difference. Clinical samples were selected based on which cryopreserved specimens were available, and the active tuberculosis cases were adults whereas the controls were adolescents. An accuracy of 85% to 90% (AUROC 0.90) was reached by a classifier using the diverse GMM-specific repertoire, compared with around 70% accuracy when GEM motif frequencies were used. Compared with IGRA-negative controls, TCR-alpha repertoires from active tuberculosis had smaller mean NN-distances to GMM-specific TCRs, which suggests clonal expansion of these TCRs.

At study entry, adolescents were screened for latent tuberculosis infection using a tuberculin skin test and the QuantiFERON-TB GOLD In-Tube IGRA. Immunosequencing of unsorted cryopreserved PBMC covered, on average, around 99,000 T cells per clinical donor. Eleven high schools in the Worcester region of the Western Cape, South Africa, served as enrollment sites for adolescents aged 12 to 18 years. Ten M. tuberculosis-infected and around 10 uninfected adolescents were selected with matching for age and sex. PBMC from adolescents were isolated by density centrifugation from freshly drawn heparinized blood and then cryopreserved. CDR1 and CDR2, looked up from the germline V gene, are MNHEY and SVGAGI. Trimming takes 4 bases off V and 2 bases off J; junction bases not matched to a gene: 8. From the cysteine through the phenylalanine, the CDR3 covers 15 amino acids. The read is trimmed to its CDR3 DNA, 45 bases read in frame from base 1.

This clonotype was sampled from a donor aged 10-29 years with latent tuberculosis or without tuberculosis infection. Some clones in this sample may be carry-over from other donors' samples. Input material: PBMCs. This chain is built from TRBV6-5 and TRBJ2-7; TRBD2 matches 7 bases in the middle. The nucleotide sequence is TGTGCCAGCAGTTTAAGCGGGACCCCGACCTACGAGCAGTACTTC. Its amino acids are CASSLSGTPTYEQYF.